The entry that follows covers one T cell receptor beta chain sequence. PCR involved 60 Vbeta and 13 Jbeta primers. Using immunoSEQ multiplex PCR, the repertoire was profiled, and TCRdb retains in-frame clones only, with some absent. This table has fewer than 200,000 clones, roughly 80% appearing once. This record belongs to a study of cytomegalovirus exposure and HLA in healthy donors. V lost 0 bases and J 11 bases, leaving 14 bases between the germline ends. Germline V gene data show CDR1 as SGHTA and CDR2 as FQGNSA. The CDR3 loop spans 13 amino acids. The source material was PBMCs. The rearrangement joins TRBV7-2 to TRBJ2-7; weak D call: TRBD2 (5 bases). This clonotype was sampled from a girl aged 10 to 17 in good health and CMV-seropositive. The CDR3 reads CASSLASQSGKYF. DNA for the CDR3: TGTGCCAGCAGCTTAGCATCCCAATCCGGGAAGTACTTC.